This T cell receptor (beta chain) was recovered during a study of control samples from healthy donors and cancer patients. Assay: immunoSEQ multiplex PCR; the TCRdb copy retains only in-frame clones and omits some. The table lists under 200,000 clones, about nine tenths of them singletons, with 1.5% in the top ten. The sample holds one count of this clone. Per the germline V gene, CDR1 is MDHEN and CDR2 is SYDVKM. The V end lost 0 bases, the J end lost 1 base, and 6 bases lay between the germline ends. The CDR3 extends over 14 amino acids. The sequence was obtained from a woman aged 25 to 45 in good health. The V and J genes are TRBV28 and TRBJ1-1; maybe TRBD1 (5 bases). Sequencing was done on a sample of blood. The CDR3 DNA is TGTGCCAGCAGTTTATGGGGGGGGAACACTGAAGCTTTCTTT. Protein product: CASSLWGGNTEAFF.